This TCR beta chain was documented in a study of blood T cells in healthy people across ages (dated by TCRdb to the mid-2010s). For the wider study: In model experiments, roughly one uniquely barcoded TCR beta cDNA molecule per two T cells was captured by template switching. To track age-related changes in TCR beta repertoire diversity, the study relied on deep sequencing normalized with unique cDNA molecular identifiers. Donors were grouped into four age groups: young (average 16 years), middle-aged (roughly 38), aged (around 66) and long-lived (around 82). Donors of different ages were randomly distributed across sequencing lanes to avoid experimental bias. For two donors (one aged 18 to 30 and one aged 80 or older), the study analyzed two additional independent replicas of 1 million unique cDNA reads from the same blood draw.

From cysteine to phenylalanine, the CDR3 is 16 amino acids long. The kept DNA is CDR3 alone, 48 bases in frame from the first base. Relative to germline, V is missing 4 bases and J is missing 1 base, with 7 bases of the junction outside any gene match. From the germline V gene (reference sequence), CDR1 is SGHKS and CDR2 is YYEKEE. Library method: 5' RACE. Sequencing was performed on an Illumina HiSeq 2500. A second PCR of about 7 to 12 cycles was run with a J-beta primer mix and a sample-barcoded 5' primer. Each TCR beta cDNA molecule received a unique molecular identifier from a template-switch 5' adaptor carrying 12 random nucleotides. Each sample yielded at least 2.5 million CDR3-containing paired-end reads. The Mint cDNA synthesis kit, primed by a TRBC-specific oligonucleotide, was used to synthesize first-strand cDNA from all RNA. Following uracil-DNA glycosylase treatment, a first 18-cycle PCR with universal primers M1SS and BC2_uni_R was performed on all cDNA. In the paper's pipeline: Each sample was normalized by randomly selecting 1 million high-quality reads, each carrying a distinct molecular identifier. Instead of being binned into consensus sequences, reads with shared molecular identifiers were discarded. MiTCR, run with a Q25 quality threshold and the strictest error-elimination algorithm, handled CDR3 identification, clonotype clustering and error correction. Lower-bound total TCR beta diversity was estimated with a nonparametric unseen species model using Euler transformation. Starting from the raw public reads, TCRdb applied fastp trimming at Q25, assembled clones with MiXCR and retained in-frame beta chains. Every distinct CDR3 protein forms one entry, paired with its most common genes and DNA. The V and J calls here are based on TCRdb, not the publication. This sample has more than 1.4 million distinct CDR3 sequences in its table, and 42% of those were observed once. The top ten clones comprise roughly 7.7% of the sample.

This clonotype showed up just a few times. The clone's antigen remains unknown. No per-base quality is available; no much larger clone lies one base away. The roughly 39 donors, aged roughly 6 to 100 years, were systemically healthy Caucasian individuals from Russia. Each donor gave ten milliliters of peripheral blood, collected into EDTA-treated Vacutainer tubes. Ficoll-Paque density-gradient centrifugation was used to isolate PBMCs, with at least 6.5 million obtained per sample. Total RNA was extracted from PBMCs with Trizol reagent, with at least 5.5 micrograms obtained per sample. For every donor, an aliquot of PBMCs went through flow cytometry to measure the percentages of naive CD45RAhigh/CD27high T cells. Points the paper makes about the study in general: Because donor CMV infection status was unknown, age-related changes in expanded clonotypes were potentially confounded. Total diversity estimates from one million sequenced T cells were considered lower bounds and underestimates. Observed TCR beta diversity per million T cells fell roughly linearly with age, and a significant reduction was already apparent by age about 43. Compared with the aged group, the long-lived group had more naive CD4+ T cells, fewer expanded clones and increased TCR diversity, suggesting age selection. There was a strong correlation between observed TCR beta diversity and the percentage of naive T cells measured by flow cytometry. Conclusive comparison of naive and antigen-experienced compartments was prevented by the profiling of bulk unsorted PBMCs.

Here the chain combines TRBV5-5 and TRBJ2-5, with 10 bases matching TRBD1. The receptor was derived from a woman in her late teens or twenties in good health. The sample comprised blood. The DNA sequence is as follows: TGTGCCAGCAGCCAAGGACAGGGGGGAGGCCAAGAGACCCAGTACTTC. This codes for CASSQGQGGGQETQYF.